The rows below give T cell receptor beta chains drawn from one sample of a study of T cells in Graves' hyperthyroidism and ophthalmopathy. Via MiXCR, TCRdb re-called the multiplex PCR reads, giving one row per CDR3 protein. The sample carries more than 350,000 distinct CDR3 sequences, just under 15% recorded once. The material sequenced was blood. The receptors originated from a woman in her thirties with Graves' hyperthyroidism. CDR3s include the opening cysteine and the closing phenylalanine or tryptophan. Fields, in order: clone size, D gene, V gene, J gene, CDR3 protein, CDR3 DNA. D genes are given only for firm matches. Size is stated for part of the rows, as once, few or many counts, or as a class when the clone is expanded.

>many|NA|TRBV3-1|TRBJ2-7
CASNANRDFSYEQYF
TGTGCCAGCAACGCGAACCGGGACTTCTCCTACGAGCAGTACTTC
>many|TRBD1|TRBV15|TRBJ2-7
CATSRVATGDFLEQYF
TGTGCCACCAGCAGAGTGGCGACAGGGGATTTCCTCGAGCAGTACTTC
>NA|TRBD1|TRBV29-1|TRBJ1-4
CSVEDLGQGDEKLFF
TGCAGCGTTGAAGACTTGGGACAGGGGGATGAAAAACTGTTTTTT
>few|NA|TRBV5-1|TRBJ2-1
CASRVGGPVREQFF
TGCGCCAGCAGGGTAGGAGGGCCGGTCCGTGAGCAGTTCTTC
>few|NA|TRBV27|TRBJ2-7
CASSLLSWSGEQYF
TGTGCCAGCAGTTTACTTAGTTGGAGCGGAGAGCAGTACTTC
>few|NA|TRBV20-1|TRBJ1-6
CSARDVRESSYNSPLHF
TGCAGTGCTAGAGATGTCAGGGAGAGCTCCTATAATTCACCCCTCCACTTT
>many|NA|TRBV28|TRBJ1-2
CASSPAAGSGYTF
TGTGCCAGCAGTCCCGCTGCAGGCAGTGGCTACACCTTC
>many|TRBD2|TRBV27|TRBJ2-3
CASSGQAGGAGDTQYF
TGTGCCAGCAGCGGTCAAGCGGGGGGTGCAGGAGATACGCAGTATTTT
>many|NA|TRBV6-2/TRBV6-3|TRBJ2-3
CASSILNLGQTSTDTQYF
TGTGCCAGCAGTATCCTTAACCTCGGACAGACTAGCACAGATACGCAGTATTTT
>many|NA|TRBV18|TRBJ1-1
CASSPDRIIMNTEAFF
TGTGCCAGCTCGCCCGACAGGATAATTATGAACACTGAAGCTTTCTTT
>many|NA|TRBV6-2/TRBV6-3|TRBJ2-7
CASSYSPTLLSYEQYF
TGTGCCAGCAGTTACTCCCCTACCCTGCTATCCTACGAGCAGTACTTC
>few|NA|TRBV5-6|TRBJ2-1
CASSLDYRYNEQFF
TGTGCCAGCAGCTTGGACTACAGGTACAATGAGCAGTTCTTC
>many|TRBD2|TRBV27|TRBJ2-3
CASTPRGLAVTQYF
TGTGCCAGCACCCCAAGAGGACTAGCAGTTACGCAGTATTTT
>few|TRBD2|TRBV7-9|TRBJ2-1
CASKIAGVYNEQFF
TGTGCCAGCAAGATAGCGGGAGTTTACAATGAGCAGTTCTTC
>many|NA|TRBV2|TRBJ1-4
CASNQGRNEKLFF
TGTGCCAGCAACCAGGGGAGAAATGAAAAACTGTTTTTT
>NA|NA|TRBV5-1|TRBJ2-3
CASSLQTGASTDTQYF
TGCGCCAGCAGCCTTCAGACAGGAGCTAGCACAGATACGCAGTATTTT
>NA|NA|TRBV20-1|TRBJ1-2
CSARDPAATLHGGPYGYTF
TGCAGTGCTAGAGATCCGGCTGCGACTCTTCACGGGGGCCCATATGGCTACACCTTC
>many|TRBD1|TRBV7-9|TRBJ1-1
CASSFRRPGGLWTEAFF
TGTGCCAGCAGCTTTAGGCGGCCAGGGGGCCTGTGGACTGAAGCTTTCTTT
>few|TRBD2|TRBV5-1|TRBJ2-7
CASSLELAGVGNEQYF
TGCGCCAGCAGCTTGGAACTAGCGGGAGTGGGCAACGAGCAGTACTTC
>NA|NA|TRBV6-5|TRBJ2-2
CASSYGNPRYTGELFF
TGTGCCAGCAGTTACGGGAACCCTCGTTACACCGGGGAGCTGTTTTTT
>many|NA|TRBV12-3/TRBV12-4|TRBJ2-1
CASSTEGSWFGNEQFF
TGTGCCAGCAGTACTGAGGGGTCATGGTTTGGTAATGAGCAGTTCTTC
>NA|NA|TRBV29-1|TRBJ1-6
CSVRGAGGNSPLHF
TGCAGCGTTCGCGGGGCTGGTGGTAATTCACCCCTCCACTTT
>few|NA|TRBV18|TRBJ2-3
CASSPGDLSTDTQYF
TGTGCCAGCTCACCAGGGGATCTAAGCACAGATACGCAGTATTTT
>NA|NA|TRBV29-1|TRBJ1-2
CSVEDRYRTYGYTF
TGCAGCGTTGAAGATCGGTACAGAACCTATGGCTACACCTTC
>many|TRBD2|TRBV5-1|TRBJ2-5
CASSLELAGGSETQYF
TGCGCCAGCAGCTTGGAACTAGCGGGAGGATCAGAGACCCAGTACTTC
>NA|NA|TRBV29-1|TRBJ2-5
CSVESRKETQYF
TGCAGCGTTGAAAGTAGGAAAGAGACCCAGTACTTC
>few|NA|TRBV20-1|TRBJ2-1
CSASQGLNEQFF
TGCAGTGCTAGCCAGGGCCTCAATGAGCAGTTCTTC
>many|NA|TRBV11-3|TRBJ1-1
CASSLTGGGEAFF
TGTGCCAGCAGCTTAACCGGCGGAGGGGAAGCTTTCTTT
>few|TRBD1|TRBV11-2|TRBJ2-5
CASSFPQGRETQYF
TGTGCCAGCAGCTTCCCACAGGGGCGGGAGACCCAGTACTTC
>once|NA|TRBV3-1|TRBJ1-5
CASSQEWGEAQPQHF
TGTGCCAGCAGCCAAGAATGGGGAGAGGCTCAGCCCCAGCATTTT
>many|NA|TRBV28|TRBJ1-2
CASSSAGYGYTF
TGTGCCAGCAGTTCCGCGGGGTATGGCTACACCTTC
>NA|NA|TRBV7-2|TRBJ2-7
CASSFSVGHGMDYEQYF
TGTGCCAGCAGCTTTAGTGTGGGACACGGTATGGACTACGAGCAGTACTTC
>few|TRBD1|TRBV28|TRBJ1-2
CASSLRARTGGSPDYGYTF
TGTGCCAGCAGTTTAAGGGCTCGGACAGGGGGCTCTCCGGACTATGGCTACACCTTC
>NA|NA|TRBV2|TRBJ1-4
CASTIERGEKLFF
TGTGCCAGCACAATCGAGCGGGGCGAAAAACTGTTTTTT
>NA|TRBD1|TRBV6-1|TRBJ1-2
CASSTRDRGSYGYTF
TGTGCCAGCAGCACCCGGGACAGGGGCAGCTATGGCTACACCTTC
>few|NA|TRBV2|TRBJ2-1
CASSVVEIKSGVYNEQFF
TGTGCCAGCAGTGTGGTCGAAATCAAATCGGGAGTCTACAATGAGCAGTTCTTC
>NA|NA|TRBV6-1|TRBJ1-3
CASSGTRTSGNTIYF
TGTGCCAGCAGTGGGACACGCACTTCTGGAAACACCATATATTTT
>many|NA|TRBV18|TRBJ1-6
CASSPKQGDNSPLHF
TGTGCCAGCTCACCAAAGCAGGGCGATAATTCACCCCTCCACTTT
>many|NA|TRBV18|TRBJ2-7
CASSPPVGGGKYEQYF
TGTGCCAGCTCACCACCAGTCGGTGGGGGAAAGTACGAGCAGTACTTC
>few|TRBD2|TRBV4-1|TRBJ2-7
CASSHNGLGGYEQYF
TGCGCCAGCAGCCATAACGGACTAGGCGGCTACGAGCAGTACTTC
>NA|TRBD2|TRBV25-1|TRBJ2-1
CASTREGPVNEQFF
TGTGCCAGCACAAGGGAGGGACCAGTCAATGAGCAGTTCTTC
>NA|NA|TRBV7-2|TRBJ1-5
CASSLQGRPQHF
TGTGCCAGCAGCTTGCAAGGAAGGCCCCAGCATTTT